This T cell receptor beta chain was recorded in a study of cytomegalovirus exposure and HLA in healthy donors. General observations from the study: Associated with HLA alleles at 0.05 false discovery rate in a later analysis were 16,951 TCR beta sequences. In a later analysis, a genetic analysis reported fewer productive-TCR N-insertions in an Asian-associated ancestry cluster than the cohort average. For most TCR sequences rarity was the rule, although some public TCRs occurred in many donors.

A few counts support this clone. Its specificity is unknown. PCR involved 60 Vbeta and 13 Jbeta primers. Some clones are missing from TCRdb's copy, which holds only in-frame ones; the method was immunoSEQ multiplex PCR. The table shows around 92,000 clones, with more than 70% occurring only once. The CDR3 has 14 residues. Germline V CDR1 and CDR2: SQVTM, ANQGSEA. V shed 5 bases and J 5 bases; nucleotides not matched to a gene: 9. Donors consisted of healthy bone marrow donors. The sequencing input was PBMCs. The rearrangement uses TRBV29-1 and TRBJ2-5; 9 bases are shared with TRBD2. The sequence came from a man younger than 35 in good health and CMV-seronegative. CDR3 loop: CSVSGTSQGETQYF. For the CDR3, the DNA is TGCAGCGTTTCCGGGACTAGCCAAGGGGAGACCCAGTACTTC.